The source of this TCR beta chain is a study of T cell responses to AZD1222 COVID-19 vaccine. Findings of the study overall: Repertoires in all cases were sampled only once the peak T cell response had passed.

Data came from immunoSEQ multiplex PCR; TCRdb stores just in-frame clones and leaves some out. The repertoire has around 80,000 clones, 80% to 90% of them found once; the top ten carry 1.3%. With respect to this clone: Its specificity is unknown.

The length of the CDR3 is 16 residues. Germline CDR1 reads GTSNPN; CDR2 reads SVGIG (reference sequence). V shed 2 bases, J shed 0 bases, and the junction held 6 bases outside the gene matches. It was second doses at about 4 or about 12 weeks that were pooled. Here the sequenced sample was peripheral blood, taken 28 days after the second AZD1222 dose. The rearrangement uses TRBV30 and TRBJ2-2; 7 bases agree with TRBD1. The source of this sequence is an adult who received the AZD1222 COVID-19 vaccine. The CDR3 here is CAWSRVQGANTGELFF. The DNA of the CDR3 is TGTGCCTGGAGTAGGGTTCAGGGGGCGAACACCGGGGAGCTGTTTTTT.